This TCR beta chain was identified during a study of T cell repertoires in cytomegalovirus infection. Each CDR3 protein is one row after TCRdb ran MiXCR on the reads. Of some 320,000 distinct CDR3 sequences listed, roughly 9.5% are singletons. In germline, CDR1 is SNHLY, CDR2 FYNNEI. The V gene end was trimmed by 8 bases and the J gene end by 4 bases; junction bases not matched to a gene: 6. The CDR3 is made up of 14 amino acids. This clonotype appeared a few times. V usage is TRBV2 and J usage is TRBJ2-1; 9 positions agree with TRBD2. The sample comprised PBMCs. This sequence originates from a human donor in good health (CMV status not recorded). Some clones in this sample may be carry-over from other donors' samples. The chain's CDR3 is CASGLAGAYNEQFF. In DNA, the CDR3 is TGTGCCAGCGGGTTAGCGGGGGCTTACAATGAGCAGTTCTTC.